Each of the 5 T cell receptor beta chains below was sequenced from the same sample in a study of regulatory T cells in long-lasting Graves disease. Time point of the sample: newly diagnosed GD, antithyroid drugs for less than 3 months. Making the TCR library involved RNA that had been extracted from PBMCs. TCR beta libraries were built with iRepertoire HTBI primers and Arm-PCR of CDR3 regions. TCRdb re-analysed the multiplex PCR reads in MiXCR, keeping a single row per CDR3 protein. The table lists about 540,000 distinct CDR3 sequences, about 13% of them singletons. The same sample was also used in a study of T cells in Graves' hyperthyroidism and ophthalmopathy.

The material was peripheral blood mononuclear cells (PBMCs), obtained at new diagnosis, from a patient treated with antithyroid drugs. These receptors were obtained from a man aged 25 to 40 with Graves disease.

This clonotype appeared a few times. This chain links TRBV30 with TRBJ1-1; tentatively, D is TRBD1 (6 bases). V lost 2 bases, J lost 2 bases, and 12 bases lay in between. Germline CDR1 is GTSNPN and CDR2 is SVGIG (reference sequence). This CDR3 is 14 amino acids long. The CDR3 spells CAWSQGRTNTEAFF. CDR3 in DNA: TGTGCCTGGAGTCAGGGGAGAACTAACACTGAAGCTTTCTTT.

This clonotype has at least ten counts. The gene calls are TRBV5-5 and TRBJ1-2, with D unresolved. Germline lookup yields CDR1 SGHKS and CDR2 YYEKEE (reference sequence). There are 16 residues in the CDR3. V was trimmed by 4 bases and J by 3 bases, leaving 19 bases between them. In nucleotides, the CDR3 is TGTGCCAGCAGCCTTGTGGACGCCGGCAGGCACTATGGCTACACCTTC. Translation: CASSLVDAGRHYGYTF.

The rearrangement uses TRBV9 and TRBJ2-3, with D unclear. With 0 bases removed from V and 1 base from J, the gap between germline ends came to 9 bases. The germline gives CDR1 SGDLS, CDR2 YYNGEE. The length of the CDR3 is 15 residues. This CDR3 reads CASSVATRGTDTQYF. CDR3 DNA sequence: TGTGCCAGCAGCGTAGCCACCCGGGGCACAGATACGCAGTATTTT. The full variable domain, rest sourced from reference TRBV9 and TRBJ2-3, is DSGVTQTPKHLITATGQRVTLRCSPRSGDLSVYWYQQSLDQGLQFLIQYYNGEERAKGNILERFSAQQFPDLHSELNLSSLELGDSALYFCASSVATRGTDTQYFGPGTRLTVL.

The chain uses TRBV24-1 and TRBJ2-1; the D gene is possibly TRBD1 (6 bases). The V and J ends lost 6 bases and 0 bases respectively, with 17 bases between them. There are 17 residues in the CDR3. CDR1 is KGHDR, CDR2 SFDVKD, per germline. DNA for the CDR3: TGTGCCACCAGTCCCAATGACAGGTCCGGCTCCTACAATGAGCAGTTCTTC. Amino acids: CATSPNDRSGSYNEQFF.

The chain links TRBV10-1 to TRBJ2-7, with 8 positions matching TRBD2. This CDR3 region has 13 residues. V was clipped by 5 bases and J by 7 bases; unmatched bases: 7. The germline gives CDR1 WNHNN, CDR2 SYGVQD (reference sequence). The CDR3 spells CASSSSGSDEQYF. DNA for the CDR3: TGCGCCAGCAGTTCCAGCGGGAGTGATGAGCAGTACTTC.